This T cell receptor (beta chain) appears in the sequencing data of a study of T-cell memory formation after mild COVID-19. Background on the study: TCR clusters mostly belonged to single donors. Study outcomes and limitations: The study found contracting CD4+ clones mainly in CM and EM and contracting CD8+ clones in EMRA.

For this clonotype: Its specificity is not known.

The germline V and J ends were trimmed by 1 base and 6 bases, with 17 bases remaining between them. Germline V gene lookup returns CDR1 SGHAT and CDR2 FQNNGV. This CDR3 spans 16 amino acids. It was 5'RACE with constant-segment primers that produced the TCR alpha and TCR beta cDNA libraries, which carried sample barcodes and UMIs. Each CDR3 protein gets one entry after TCRdb re-called the 5' RACE reads with MiXCR. Of more than 250,000 distinct CDR3 sequences listed, more than 15% were seen once; the top ten hold more than 20%. Sample: PBMCs or a T cell subset sorted from them (not recorded which). The sequence was collected from a young man who had mild COVID-19 (a few samples of this study predate the infection). Cell type and time point are not known. The chain combines TRBV11-2 with TRBJ2-3, with a possible D match to TRBD2 (6 bases). The CDR3 sequence: CASSLVAGRIRDTQYF. In DNA, the CDR3 is TGTGCCAGCAGCTTAGTTGCGGGGAGGATTAGGGATACGCAGTATTTT.